The clone carrying this TCR beta chain came up once. TCRdb's copy holds only in-frame clones and misses some; the assay was immunoSEQ multiplex PCR. The table shows 60,000 or so clones, with 90% to 95% occurring only once. The data are from a study of T cell changes during pregnancy in multiple sclerosis. Trimming took off 4 bases at V and 0 bases at J, with 13 bases between the two ends. CDR1 SNHLY and CDR2 FYNNEI come from the germline V gene. The length of the CDR3 is 16 residues. The material was peripheral blood, obtained before pregnancy. The TCR was taken from a female donor with multiple sclerosis, enrolled in a pregnancy study. The V call is TRBV2, the J call TRBJ2-4; D call uncertain. CDR3 loop: CASSVSVGLAKNIQYF. CDR3 DNA sequence: TGTGCCAGCAGTGTATCTGTTGGGCTAGCCAAAAACATTCAGTACTTC.